The T cell receptor beta chain under discussion was sequenced for a study of shared clonotypes between healthy human individuals. The protocol was immunoSEQ multiplex PCR, while the TCRdb copy is restricted to in-frame clones and leaves out a portion. The sample has 950,000 to 1,200,000 clones, 70% to 85% seen once. Germline lookup yields CDR1 SQVTM and CDR2 ANQGSEA. V dropped 6 bases and J dropped 3; count of bases not matched to a gene: 8. The CDR3 is made up of 13 amino acids. Subsets obtained from CD4+ cells comprised CD45RA+ naive and CD45RA-negative memory cells. In this sample, this clone turned up once.

The chain links TRBV29-1 to TRBJ2-7, with TRBD1 matching 7 bases. Sequencing was carried out using memory CD4+ T cells from PBMCs. Subset: CD45RA-negative fraction. This clonotype originated in a man between 18 and 29 years old in good health. Some clones in this sample may be carry-over from other donors' samples. This chain's CDR3 is CSVARQGDYEQYF. The CDR3 DNA reads TGCAGCGTAGCCCGGCAGGGGGACTACGAGCAGTACTTC.